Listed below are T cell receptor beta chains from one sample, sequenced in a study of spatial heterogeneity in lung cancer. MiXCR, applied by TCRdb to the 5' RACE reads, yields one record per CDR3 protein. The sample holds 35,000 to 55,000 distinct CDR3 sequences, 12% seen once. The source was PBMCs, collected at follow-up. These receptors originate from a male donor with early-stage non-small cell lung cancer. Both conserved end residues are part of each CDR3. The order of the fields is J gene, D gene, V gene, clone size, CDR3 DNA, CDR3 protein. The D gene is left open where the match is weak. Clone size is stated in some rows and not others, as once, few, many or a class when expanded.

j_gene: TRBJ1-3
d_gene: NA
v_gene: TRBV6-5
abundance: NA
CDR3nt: TGTGCCAGCAGCGCTGGACAGTCGCCTGGAAACACCATATATTTT
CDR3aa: CASSAGQSPGNTIYF

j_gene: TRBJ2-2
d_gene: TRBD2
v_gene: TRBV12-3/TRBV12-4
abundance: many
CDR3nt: TGTGCCAGCAGCCATAGCGGGAGAACCGGGGAGCTGTTTTTT
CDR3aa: CASSHSGRTGELFF

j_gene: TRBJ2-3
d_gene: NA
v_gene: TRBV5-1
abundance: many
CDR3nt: TGCGCCAGCAGCGCCTTCACAGATACGCAGTATTTT
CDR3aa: CASSAFTDTQYF

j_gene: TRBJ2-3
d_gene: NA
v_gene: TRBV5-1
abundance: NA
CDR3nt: TGCGCCAGCAGCTCGCCGCCGGCCAATACGCAGTATTTT
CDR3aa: CASSSPPANTQYF

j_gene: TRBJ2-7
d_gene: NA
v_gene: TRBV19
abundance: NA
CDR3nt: TGTGCCAGTAGTATGGGAGAGACGGTGGAGGGCGGCAAGCAGTACTTC
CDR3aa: CASSMGETVEGGKQYF

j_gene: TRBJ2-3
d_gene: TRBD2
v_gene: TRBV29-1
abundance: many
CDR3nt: TGCAGCCTCGCACTAGCGGGGATCACAGATACGCAGTATTTT
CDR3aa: CSLALAGITDTQYF

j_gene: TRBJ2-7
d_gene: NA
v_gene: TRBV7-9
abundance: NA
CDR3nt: TGTGCCAGCAGCCCTACACTCGGACGGACATACTCCTACGAGCAGTACTTC
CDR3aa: CASSPTLGRTYSYEQYF

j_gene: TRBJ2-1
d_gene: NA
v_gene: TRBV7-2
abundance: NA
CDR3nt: TGTGCCAGCAGCTTACCCCAGGCGCAGAATGAGCAGTTCTTC
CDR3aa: CASSLPQAQNEQFF

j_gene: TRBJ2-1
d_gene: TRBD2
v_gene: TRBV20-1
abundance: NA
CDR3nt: TGCAGTGCTACCCAGACTAGCGGGACGTACAATGAGCAGTTCTTC
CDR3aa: CSATQTSGTYNEQFF

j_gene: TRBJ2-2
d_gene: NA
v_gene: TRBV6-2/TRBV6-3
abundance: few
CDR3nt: TGTGCCAGCAAGACGTTCACCGGGGAGCTGTTTTTT
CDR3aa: CASKTFTGELFF

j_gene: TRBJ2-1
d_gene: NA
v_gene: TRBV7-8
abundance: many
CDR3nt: TGTGCCAGCAGCAGCCGGGACCGCGGCTACAATGAGCAGTTCTTC
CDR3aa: CASSSRDRGYNEQFF

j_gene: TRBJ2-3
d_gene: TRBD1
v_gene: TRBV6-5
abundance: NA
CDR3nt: TGTGCCAGCAGTTATGAGGGGACAGGGGCCACAGATACGCAGTATTTT
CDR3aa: CASSYEGTGATDTQYF

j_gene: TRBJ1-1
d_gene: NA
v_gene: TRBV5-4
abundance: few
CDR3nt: TGTGCCACCTCCCCCTCGGGGCCTACGGGCACTGAAGCTTTCTTT
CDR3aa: CATSPSGPTGTEAFF

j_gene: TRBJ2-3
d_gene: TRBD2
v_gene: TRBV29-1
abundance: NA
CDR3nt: TGCAGCGTTGAAGGGACTAGCGGGAGTAAGACAGATACGCAGTATTTT
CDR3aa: CSVEGTSGSKTDTQYF

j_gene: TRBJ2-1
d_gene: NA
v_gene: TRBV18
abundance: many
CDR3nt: TGTGCCAGCTCACCACCCCCTAGAGCCAATGAGCAGTTCTTC
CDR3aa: CASSPPPRANEQFF

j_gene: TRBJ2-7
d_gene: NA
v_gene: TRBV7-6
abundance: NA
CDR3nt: TGTGCCAGCAGCTTAGCGCGACAAGCCTACGAGCAGTACTTC
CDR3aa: CASSLARQAYEQYF

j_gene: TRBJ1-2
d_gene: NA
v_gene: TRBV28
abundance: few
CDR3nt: TGTGCCAGCAGTTTGGGAGGCATAGTCTATGGCTACACCTTC
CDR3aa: CASSLGGIVYGYTF

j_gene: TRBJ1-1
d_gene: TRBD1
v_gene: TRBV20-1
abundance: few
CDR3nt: TGCAGTCCCCAGGATGGGACAGACACTGAAGCTTTCTTT
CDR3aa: CSPQDGTDTEAFF

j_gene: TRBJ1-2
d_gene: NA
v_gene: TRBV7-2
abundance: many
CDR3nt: TGTGCCAGCAGCTTAGCCGCTGGGGGGCGACCTAACTATGGCTACACCTTC
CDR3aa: CASSLAAGGRPNYGYTF

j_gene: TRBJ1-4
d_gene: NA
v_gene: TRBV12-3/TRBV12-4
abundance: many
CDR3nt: TGTGCCAGCAGATCAGGGGCCAATGAAAAACTGTTTTTT
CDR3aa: CASRSGANEKLFF

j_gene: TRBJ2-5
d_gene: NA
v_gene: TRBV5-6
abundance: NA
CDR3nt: TGTGCCAGCAGCCCTGATCGGCTCCCTCGGAGGACCCAGTACTTC
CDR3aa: CASSPDRLPRRTQYF

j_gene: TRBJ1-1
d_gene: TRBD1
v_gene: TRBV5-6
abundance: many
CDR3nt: TGTGCCAGCAGCCCGGGACAGAAGAACACTGAAGCTTTCTTT
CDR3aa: CASSPGQKNTEAFF

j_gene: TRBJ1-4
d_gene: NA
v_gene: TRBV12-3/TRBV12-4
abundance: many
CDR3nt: TGTGCCAGCAGCCCCGGTTTGCGGGGGTTGTTTTTT
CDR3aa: CASSPGLRGLFF

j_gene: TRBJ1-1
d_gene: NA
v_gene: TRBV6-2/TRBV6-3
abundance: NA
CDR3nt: TGTGCCAGCACCACCAGGAACACTGAAGCTTTCTTT
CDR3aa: CASTTRNTEAFF

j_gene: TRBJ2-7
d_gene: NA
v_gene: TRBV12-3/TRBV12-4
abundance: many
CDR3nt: TGTGCCAGCAACCCTCAGGGACATATCTACGAGCAGTACTTC
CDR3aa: CASNPQGHIYEQYF

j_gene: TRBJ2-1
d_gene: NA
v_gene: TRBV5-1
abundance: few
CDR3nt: TGCGCCAGCAGCTCCGGGGCGCCGTACAATGAGCAGTTCTTC
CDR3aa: CASSSGAPYNEQFF